The present entry profiles one TCR beta chain with its context. In the PCR, 60 Vbeta and 13 Jbeta primers were used. The protocol was immunoSEQ multiplex PCR, while the TCRdb copy is restricted to in-frame clones and leaves out a portion. Among 200,000 to 250,000 clones listed, around 85% were seen once. All donors participated as healthy donors of bone marrow. Donors were nominally healthy when sampled, though unrecorded immune exposures were likely. V lost 6 bases and J lost 5, with 14 bases in between. The CDR3 has 13 residues. CDR1 and CDR2 (germline): SGHRS, YFSETQ. This specimen belongs to a study of cytomegalovirus exposure and HLA in healthy donors. Study information: Earlier, about 180 million T cells were analyzed, and fewer than 120 million unique TCR beta sequences were found among them. Within an early data release were roughly 83 million unique TCRs drawn from HLA-typed donors.

This chain links TRBV5-1 with TRBJ1-1, with D maybe TRBD1 (5 bases). The sequencing input was PBMCs. The source of this sequence is a girl aged 2-9 years in good health and CMV-seronegative. The CDR3, as DNA: TGCGCCAGCAAGATTTCGGGGGGTACTGAAGCTTTCTTT. Its protein is CASKISGGTEAFF.